This passage covers 8 T cell receptor beta chains from one sample sequenced in a study of identical twins. TCRdb called the 5' RACE reads again in MiXCR, with one record for every CDR3 protein. The data show about 700,000 distinct CDR3 sequences, 8.5% to 9.5% seen once. The sample also formed part of further work on yellow fever vaccine responses in identical twins.

The sample consisted of PBMCs. These receptors all come from a woman aged 18-30 years in good health.

This clonotype was seen a handful of times. The genes are TRBV28 and TRBJ1-5; TRBD1 matches at 7 bases. V was clipped by 5 bases and J by 7 bases; unmatched bases: 14. CDR1 and CDR2 (germline): MDHEN, SYDVKM. This CDR3 has 16 residues. CDR3 amino acids: CASSPRGGGAGQPQHF. CDR3 bases: TGTGCCAGCAGTCCGCGGGGAGGGGGCGCCGGACAGCCCCAGCATTTT.

The genes are TRBV2 and TRBJ2-1; TRBD2 might be the D (5 bases). Germline CDR1 SNHLY, CDR2 FYNNEI. Trimming left V 2 bases short and J 9 bases short, with 8 bases between. This CDR3 is 12 amino acids long. CDR3 loop: CASSETRTEQFF. CDR3 bases: TGTGCCAGCAGTGAAACTAGAACTGAGCAGTTCTTC.

Only a few counts were recorded for this clonotype. The chain links TRBV24-1 to TRBJ2-5, with TRBD1 matching over 7 bases. This CDR3 comprises 15 residues. The germline V gene has CDR1 KGHDR and CDR2 SFDVKD. J lost 4 bases, V lost 6 bases, and 10 bases had no gene match. The CDR3 loop reads CATSQSGTARETQYF. The DNA for the CDR3 is TGTGCCACCAGTCAATCAGGGACAGCTAGAGAGACCCAGTACTTC.

This clonotype was seen a few times. The J gene is TRBJ1-1, the V gene TRBV29-1, with 7 bases fitting TRBD1. Germline values: CDR1 SQVTM, CDR2 ANQGSEA. The V and J ends lost 7 bases and 7 bases, in that order; junction bases with no gene match: 9. This CDR3 comprises 12 residues. CDR3 bases: TGCAGCGCGGAGGGGGCCGGGGTTGAAGCTTTCTTT. It codes for CSAEGAGVEAFF.

There are a few counts of this clonotype. The rearrangement joins TRBV9 to TRBJ2-3, with D tentatively TRBD1 (6 bases). Between the trimmed V and J ends, which lost 3 bases and 0 bases, there was a span of 17 bases. The CDR3 is 17 residues long. CDR1 SGDLS and CDR2 YYNGEE come from the germline V gene. The CDR3, as DNA: TGTGCCAGCAGCGACCAACGACAGGAAGCTAGCACAGATACGCAGTATTTT. It translates to CASSDQRQEASTDTQYF.

V usage is TRBV4-3 and J usage is TRBJ2-4, with TRBD2 matching over 7 bases. This CDR3 has 20 residues. V shed 1 base and J 1 base; nucleotides not matched to a gene: 16. From germline, CDR1 is LGHNA and CDR2 YSLEER. CDR3 bases: TGCGCCAGCAGCCAAGCATTTCCGGGGGGAGATGGAATGGCCAAAAACATTCAGTACTTC. Translating it yields CASSQAFPGGDGMAKNIQYF.

The genes are TRBV6-6 and TRBJ2-1; D call uncertain. This CDR3 comprises 13 residues. V dropped 7 bases and J dropped 0 bases, with 7 bases sitting between them. Germline V CDR1 and CDR2: MNHNY, SVGAGI (reference sequence). The CDR3 region is CASNTDSYNEQFF. As DNA, the CDR3 is TGTGCCAGCAACACCGACTCCTACAATGAGCAGTTCTTC.

This clonotype has just a few counts. The genes are TRBV28 and TRBJ2-1; D is ambiguous. Trimming took off 7 bases at V and 0 bases at J, with 7 bases between the two ends. There are 13 residues in the CDR3. Germline loops: CDR1 MDHEN, CDR2 SYDVKM. Written as DNA, the CDR3 is TGTGCCAGCACCGGTACCTCCTACAATGAGCAGTTCTTC. Its protein is CASTGTSYNEQFF.